These 21 T cell receptor beta chains were all obtained from the same sample, sequenced in a study of T cell responses to AZD1222 COVID-19 vaccine. This table comes from immunoSEQ multiplex PCR, and its TCRdb copy is limited to in-frame clones, with some not included. The sample contains approximately 150,000 clones, approximately 88% of which appear only once. The sample was peripheral blood, taken 28 days after the second AZD1222 dose. Every receptor here comes from an adult who received the AZD1222 COVID-19 vaccine.

This sequence joins TRBV7-2 and TRBJ1-5; 11 bases map to TRBD1. This CDR3 has 16 amino acids. Germline V gives CDR1 SGHTA, CDR2 FQGNSA. V was clipped by 4 bases and J by 4 bases; unmatched bases: 6. CDR3 nucleotides: TGTGCCAGCAGCTATACCGGGACAGGGGGGAATCAGCCCCAGCATTTT. It specifies CASSYTGTGGNQPQHF.

The chain has TRBV9 and TRBJ1-2, with D possibly TRBD1 on 5 matching bases. Trimming took 1 base from V and 7 from J, leaving 11 bases between them. Germline V gives CDR1 SGDLS, CDR2 YYNGEE. The CDR3 spans 13 residues. The CDR3 reads CASSVSGGTGYTF. CDR3 DNA: TGTGCCAGCAGCGTAAGTGGAGGGACTGGCTACACCTTC. The whole variable domain, remainder taken from reference TRBV9 and TRBJ1-2, is DSGVTQTPKHLITATGQRVTLRCSPRSGDLSVYWYQQSLDQGLQFLIQYYNGEERAKGNILERFSAQQFPDLHSELNLSSLELGDSALYFCASSVSGGTGYTFGSGTRLTVV.

The chain couples TRBV10-3 to TRBJ2-2; TRBD1 or TRBD2 may be the D gene (6 bases each). The germline gives CDR1 ENHRY, CDR2 SYGVKD. The CDR3 runs to 15 residues. Trimming removed 8 bases at V and 0 bases at J, with 13 bases between. CDR3 nucleotide sequence: TGTGCCATCGGGGGGCAATCTTCGAACACCGGGGAGCTGTTTTTT. This sequence encodes CAIGGQSSNTGELFF.

V usage is TRBV5-5 and J usage is TRBJ2-1, with D possibly being TRBD1 or TRBD2 (5 bases each). This CDR3 contains 13 residues. V shed 2 bases and J shed 12 bases, with 15 bases lying between them. From germline, CDR1 is SGHKS and CDR2 YYEKEE (reference sequence). This CDR3 reads CASSFDSGTWQFF. The CDR3 nucleotides are TGTGCCAGCAGCTTCGACTCCGGGACCTGGCAGTTCTTC.

This chain connects TRBV5-6 to TRBJ2-3; D might be TRBD1 or TRBD2, each matching 5 bases. Germline values: CDR1 SGHDT, CDR2 YYEEEE. The V end was cut by 3 bases, the J end by 3 bases, with 5 bases between. The length of the CDR3 is 12 residues. The CDR3 spells CASSWGTDTQYF. The CDR3 region has the DNA TGTGCCAGCAGCTGGGGGACAGATACGCAGTATTTT.

This chain connects TRBV3-1 (or the pseudogene TRBV3-2) to TRBJ1-1; 7 nucleotides align to TRBD1. CDR1 is LGHDT and CDR2 is YNNKEL in the germline V gene (reference sequence). There are 13 residues in the CDR3. J lost 10 bases, V lost 1 base, and 6 bases had no gene match. For the CDR3, the DNA is TGTGCCAGCAGCCAAGGACAGGGAAGAGGAGCTTTCTTT. Its protein is CASSQGQGRGAFF.

The rearrangement links TRBV2 to TRBJ1-6, with D unclear. CDR1 and CDR2 (germline): SNHLY, FYNNEI. The CDR3 runs to 14 residues. V was pared by 6 bases and J by 5 bases, with 11 bases between. The CDR3 sequence: CASSPSMNNSPLHF. CDR3 sequence (DNA): TGTGCCAGCAGCCCCTCCATGAATAATTCACCCCTCCACTTT.

This sequence joins TRBV11-2 and TRBJ2-2; no firm D call. V lost 1 base to trimming and J lost 1 base, with 13 bases between them. This CDR3 has 17 amino acids. Per the germline V gene, CDR1 is SGHAT and CDR2 is FQNNGV. The CDR3 sequence is CASSLGRRVLNTGELFF. The CDR3 DNA sequence: TGTGCCAGCAGCTTAGGCCGCCGGGTCCTGAACACCGGGGAGCTGTTTTTT.

Concerning this clone: Other DNA sequences in this sample translate to the same CDR3. The V gene is TRBV19, the J gene TRBJ2-7; 9 bases fit TRBD1. Germline assignment: CDR1 LNHDA and CDR2 SQIVND (reference sequence). The CDR3 has 14 amino acids. With V trimmed by 5 bases and J by 2 bases, 4 bases remained unmatched. The CDR3 loop reads CASSPGTGTYEQYF. The CDR3, as DNA: TGTGCCAGTAGTCCGGGGACAGGGACCTACGAGCAGTACTTC.

The gene calls are TRBV7-2 and TRBJ1-3; D is unclear. The germline CDR1 and CDR2 sequences are SGHTA and FQGNSA. V lost 5 bases and J 2 bases, leaving 13 bases between the germline ends. The CDR3 sequence is 15 residues long. CDR3 in DNA: TGTGCCAGCAGCATTTCTCCCTTAGCTGGAAACACCATATATTTT. Protein sequence: CASSISPLAGNTIYF.

V usage is TRBV10-3 and J usage is TRBJ2-1; 13 bases fit TRBD2. V shed 7 bases, J shed 9 bases, and the junction held 12 bases outside the gene matches. The V gene's germline CDR1 is ENHRY and CDR2 SYGVKD. This CDR3 comprises 16 residues. CDR3 in DNA: TGTGCCATCAACCCAGACGGACTAGCGGGGGTTGGTGAGCAGTTCTTC. Its translation: CAINPDGLAGVGEQFF.

This chain links TRBV7-2 with TRBJ1-1, with D uncertain. Trimming removed 5 bases at V and 4 bases at J, with 17 bases between. This CDR3 contains 15 residues. Germline V gene data show CDR1 as SGHTA and CDR2 as FQGNSA. The CDR3 loop is CASSHLLEGGTEAFF. The CDR3 DNA follows: TGTGCCAGCAGCCACCTACTGGAGGGCGGCACTGAAGCTTTCTTT.

This sequence joins TRBV2 and TRBJ2-3; possibly TRBD2 for D (5 bases). The CDR3 totals 13 residues. Germline-derived CDR1 and CDR2 are SNHLY and FYNNEI. V was trimmed by 6 bases and J by 4 bases, leaving 11 bases between them. In DNA form, the CDR3 reads TGTGCCAGCAGGGAGGTTCCATCAGATACGCAGTATTTT. This encodes CASREVPSDTQYF. The entire variable domain, with the rest obtained from reference TRBV2 and TRBJ2-3, is as follows: EPEVTQTPSHQVTQMGQEVILRCVPISNHLYFYWYRQILGQKVEFLVSFYNNEISEKSEIFDDQFSVERPDGSNFTLKIRSTKLEDSAMYFCASREVPSDTQYFGPGTRLTVL.

The gene calls are TRBV4-2 and TRBJ2-7; D tentatively fits TRBD1 or TRBD2 (5 bases each). CDR1 and CDR2 from the germline V gene are LGHNA and YNFKEQ. This CDR3 is built from 15 residues. Trimming took 0 bases from V and 4 from J, leaving 13 bases between them. The CDR3, as DNA: TGTGCCAGCAGCCAAGAAATGGGGCGCGGGTACGAGCAGTACTTC. Its protein is CASSQEMGRGYEQYF.

The rearrangement joins TRBV6-5 to TRBJ2-2, with D unresolved. This CDR3 is built from 15 residues. V lost 8 bases, J lost 1 base, and 14 bases lay in between. The germline gives CDR1 MNHEY, CDR2 SVGAGI. CDR3 bases: TGTGCCAGCGCAAGACGTACAAGGAACACCGGGGAGCTGTTTTTT. Its protein is CASARRTRNTGELFF.

This clone appeared once. Other DNA sequences in the sample encode the same CDR3. The chain uses TRBV3-1 (or the pseudogene TRBV3-2) and TRBJ1-2; D not resolved. Germline CDR1 is LGHDT and CDR2 is YNNKEL (reference sequence). CDR3 length: 13 residues. V was cut by 0 bases and J by 5 bases, with 7 bases left in between. This chain's CDR3 is CASSQDLGYGYTF. CDR3 nucleotide sequence: TGTGCCAGCAGCCAAGATTTGGGATATGGCTACACCTTC.

The chain carries TRBV2 and TRBJ2-5, with D perhaps matching TRBD1 or TRBD2 (5 bases each). Trimming removed 8 bases from V and 7 bases from J, with 17 bases in between. The CDR3 extends over 13 amino acids. Germline V CDR1 and CDR2: SNHLY, FYNNEI. The CDR3 DNA reads as TGTGCCAGCGGGTTCGGGACGACGGGGACCCAGTACTTC. Its translation is CASGFGTTGTQYF.

The genes are TRBV2 and TRBJ2-2; either TRBD1 or TRBD2 may fit D (5 bases each). The CDR3 totals 14 residues. Deletions cut 6 bases from V and 4 bases from J, with 12 bases between. The germline V gene has CDR1 SNHLY and CDR2 FYNNEI. The chain's CDR3 is CASRGETVTGELFF. CDR3 DNA sequence: TGTGCCAGCAGAGGGGAGACAGTCACCGGGGAGCTGTTTTTT.

The V call is TRBV5-1, the J call TRBJ1-5; D call uncertain. There are 13 residues in the CDR3. Germline V gene data show CDR1 as SGHRS and CDR2 as YFSETQ. V lost 1 base and J lost 1, with 3 bases in between. CDR3 sequence reads: CASSLRSNQPQHF. The CDR3, as DNA: TGCGCCAGCAGCTTGAGGAGCAATCAGCCCCAGCATTTT.

The genes are TRBV4-1 and TRBJ1-3; D not resolved. The V end was cut by 4 bases, the J end by 0 bases, with 13 bases between. CDR1 and CDR2 (germline): MGHRA, YSYEKL. The CDR3 extends over 16 amino acids. As DNA, the CDR3 is TGCGCCAGCAGCCTTTCGACAAGGCACTCTGGAAACACCATATATTTT. This gives the protein CASSLSTRHSGNTIYF.

This rearrangement joins TRBV3-1 (or the pseudogene TRBV3-2) to TRBJ1-2; D is perhaps TRBD1 (6 bases). With 3 bases removed from V and 5 bases from J, the gap between germline ends came to 13 bases. The CDR3 contains 14 residues. The germline CDR1 and CDR2 sequences are LGHDT and YNNKEL (reference sequence). CDR3 sequence reads: CASSHPQGSYGYTF. The CDR3 DNA sequence: TGTGCCAGCAGCCATCCACAGGGTTCATATGGCTACACCTTC.